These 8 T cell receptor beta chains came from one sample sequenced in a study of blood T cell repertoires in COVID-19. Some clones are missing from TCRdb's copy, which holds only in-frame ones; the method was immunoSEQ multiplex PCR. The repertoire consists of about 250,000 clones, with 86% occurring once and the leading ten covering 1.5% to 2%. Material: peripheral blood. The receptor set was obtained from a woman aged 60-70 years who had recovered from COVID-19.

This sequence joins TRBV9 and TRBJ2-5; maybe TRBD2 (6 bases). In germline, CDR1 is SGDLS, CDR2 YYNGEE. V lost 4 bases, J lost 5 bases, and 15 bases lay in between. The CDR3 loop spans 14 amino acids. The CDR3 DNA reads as TGTGCCAGCAGCCCAGAGGGGAGGAGGGAGACCCAGTACTTC. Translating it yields CASSPEGRRETQYF. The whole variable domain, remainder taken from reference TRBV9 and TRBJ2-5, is DSGVTQTPKHLITATGQRVTLRCSPRSGDLSVYWYQQSLDQGLQFLIQYYNGEERAKGNILERFSAQQFPDLHSELNLSSLELGDSALYFCASSPEGRRETQYFGPGTRLLVL.

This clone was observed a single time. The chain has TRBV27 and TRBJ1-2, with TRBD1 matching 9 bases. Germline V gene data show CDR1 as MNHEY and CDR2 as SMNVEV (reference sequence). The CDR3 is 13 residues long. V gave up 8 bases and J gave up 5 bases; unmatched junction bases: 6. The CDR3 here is CASGRTGVYGYTF. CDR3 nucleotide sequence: TGTGCCAGCGGGCGGACAGGGGTATATGGCTACACCTTC.

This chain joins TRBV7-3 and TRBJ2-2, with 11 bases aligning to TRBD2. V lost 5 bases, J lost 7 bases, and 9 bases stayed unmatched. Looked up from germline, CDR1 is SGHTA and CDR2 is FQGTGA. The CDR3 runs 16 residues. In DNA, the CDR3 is TGTGCCAGCAGCCCAACTAGCGGGGGAGTCGGCGGGGAGCTGTTTTTT. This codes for CASSPTSGGVGGELFF.

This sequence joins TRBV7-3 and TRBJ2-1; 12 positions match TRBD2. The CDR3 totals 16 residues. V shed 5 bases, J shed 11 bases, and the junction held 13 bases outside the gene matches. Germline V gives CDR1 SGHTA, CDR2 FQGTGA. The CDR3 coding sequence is TGTGCCAGCAGCCCAAGGACTAGCGGGGCAGGGGATAAGCAGTTCTTC. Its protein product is CASSPRTSGAGDKQFF. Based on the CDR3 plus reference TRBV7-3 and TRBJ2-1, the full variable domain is GAGVSQTPSNKVTEKGKYVELRCDPISGHTALYWYRQSLGQGPEFLIYFQGTGAADDSGLPNDRFFAVRPEGSVSTLKIQRTERGDSAVYLCASSPRTSGAGDKQFFGPGTRLTVL.

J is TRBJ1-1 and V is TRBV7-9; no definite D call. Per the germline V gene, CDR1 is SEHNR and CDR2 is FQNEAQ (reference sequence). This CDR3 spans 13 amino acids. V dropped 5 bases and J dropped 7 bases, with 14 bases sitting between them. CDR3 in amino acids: CASSPPQIGEAFF. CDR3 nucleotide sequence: TGTGCCAGCAGCCCCCCTCAGATTGGTGAAGCTTTCTTT.

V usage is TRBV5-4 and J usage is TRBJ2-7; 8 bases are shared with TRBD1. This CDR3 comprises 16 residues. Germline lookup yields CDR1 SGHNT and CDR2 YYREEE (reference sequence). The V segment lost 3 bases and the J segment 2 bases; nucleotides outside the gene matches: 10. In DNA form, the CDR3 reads TGTGCCAGCAGCTCCCCCGAGGACAGGGATCCCTACGAGCAGTACTTC. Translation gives CASSSPEDRDPYEQYF.

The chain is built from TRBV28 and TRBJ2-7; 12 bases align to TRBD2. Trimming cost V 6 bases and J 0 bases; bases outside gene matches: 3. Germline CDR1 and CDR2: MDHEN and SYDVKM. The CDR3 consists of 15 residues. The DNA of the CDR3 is TGTGCCAGCAGCCCGACTAGCGGGGGCTCCTACGAGCAGTACTTC. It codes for CASSPTSGGSYEQYF.

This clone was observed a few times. As DNA, the CDR3 is TGTGCCAGCAGCCATGTTATTGGCAGTGCTTATGGCTACACCTTC. Protein: CASSHVIGSAYGYTF. The V and J genes are TRBV3-1 (or the pseudogene TRBV3-2) and TRBJ1-2; D not resolved. The ends were cut back, 3 bases at V and 5 bases at J, with 16 bases in the middle. This CDR3 comprises 15 residues. Germline CDR1 LGHDT, CDR2 YNNKEL (reference sequence).